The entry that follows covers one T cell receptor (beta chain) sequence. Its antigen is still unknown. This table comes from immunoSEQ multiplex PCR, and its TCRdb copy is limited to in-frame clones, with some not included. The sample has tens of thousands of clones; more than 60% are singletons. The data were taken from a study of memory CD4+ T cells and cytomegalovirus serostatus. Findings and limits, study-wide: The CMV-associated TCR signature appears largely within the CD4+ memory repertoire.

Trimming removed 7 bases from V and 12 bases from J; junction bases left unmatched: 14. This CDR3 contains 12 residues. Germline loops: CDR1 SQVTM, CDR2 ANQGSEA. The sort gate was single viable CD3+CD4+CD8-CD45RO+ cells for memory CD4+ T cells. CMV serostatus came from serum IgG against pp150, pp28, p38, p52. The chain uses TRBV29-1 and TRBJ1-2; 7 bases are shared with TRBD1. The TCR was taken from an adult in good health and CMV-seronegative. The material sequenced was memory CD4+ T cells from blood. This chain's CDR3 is CSAGTDRFLDTF. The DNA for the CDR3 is TGCAGCGCGGGGACAGACAGGTTTTTGGACACCTTC.